This section outlines one T cell receptor (beta chain) sequence together with its context. This sample stems from a study of blood T cell repertoires in COVID-19. At the level of the study: The United States, Italy and Spain were the sources of the acute and convalescent COVID-19 samples. Sources were T cells, B-cell-depleted T cells, or PBMCs; the material itself was cDNA or gDNA.

Original processing notes: Reference gene primer amplification gave estimated nucleated cell counts. Profiled with immunoSEQ multiplex PCR; TCRdb holds only in-frame clones, not every one. Clonal size and the V and J genes are those of that table, whereas D and trimming came from the DNA. The data contain 110,000 to 150,000 clones, 65% to 85% of them singletons. This clonotype was sampled from a woman aged 45-65 years with acute or convalescent COVID-19. The sequencing sample was made of peripheral blood.

The CDR3 is CASSDGLTTGNTIYF. In DNA form, the CDR3 reads TGTGCCAGCAGTGATGGACTTACTACTGGAAACACCATATATTTT. This chain links TRBV2 with TRBJ1-3; no definite D call. This CDR3 contains 15 residues. Trimming pared 3 bases from V and 2 bases from J, leaving 11 bases between. Germline CDR1 and CDR2: SNHLY and FYNNEI.